The 29 T cell receptor beta chains below come from one sample, sequenced in a study of blood T cells in healthy people across ages. A sample-barcoded 5' primer and a J-beta primer mix were used in a second PCR of about 7 to 12 cycles. One entry per CDR3 protein results from TCRdb running MiXCR on the 5' RACE reads. The table has about 1.7 million distinct CDR3 sequences, roughly 28% seen once; the top ten hold 6.5% to 8.5%. Sequencing used blood. Receptors were obtained from a woman in her 30s in good health.

As concerns this clonotype: A read error may explain this, as a much larger clone is one base away. V usage is TRBV6-5 and J usage is TRBJ2-1; tentative D call: TRBD2 (6 bases). Germline V gives CDR1 MNHEY, CDR2 SVGAGI. The CDR3 consists of 14 residues. The CDR3 coding sequence is TGTGCCGGCAGTCCCACTTACGGAGGGAATGAGCAGTTCTTC. It codes for CAGSPTYGGNEQFF.

This clonotype was recorded many times. The V and J genes are TRBV4-1 and TRBJ1-6, with TRBD1 matching 7 bases. The CDR3 consists of 19 residues. Looked up from germline, CDR1 is MGHRA and CDR2 is YSYEKL. V was pared by 0 bases and J by 0 bases, with 8 bases of the junction left unmatched. CDR3 sequence (DNA): TGCGCCAGCAGCCAAGATCTTGGGACAGCGAGCTCCTATAATTCACCCCTCCACTTT. Its protein is CASSQDLGTASSYNSPLHF.

This clonotype has only a few counts. A much larger clone differs by one base, so this may be a read error. The chain joins TRBV28 to TRBJ2-6; D not certain. Germline loops: CDR1 MDHEN, CDR2 SYDVKM. This CDR3 has 16 residues. The CDR3, as DNA: TGTGCCAGCCGCCTCCCGTCAGGCTCTAGGGCCAACGTCCTGACTTTC. It is translated as CASRLPSGSRANVLTF.

This clonotype turned up a few times. The genes are TRBV6-4 and TRBJ2-7, with a tentative D call TRBD2 (7 bases). The CDR3 has 13 amino acids. Between the trimmed V and J ends, which lost 3 bases and 5 bases, there was a span of 11 bases. In germline, CDR1 is MRHNA, CDR2 SNTAGT. The CDR3 DNA is TGTGCCAGCAGTGAACAGGGAGGGAACGAGCAGTACTTC. Encoded protein: CASSEQGGNEQYF.

Concerning this clonotype itself: One junction end disagrees with the germline gene, perhaps due to a read error. The V gene is TRBV12-3 or TRBV12-4, the J gene TRBJ2-3, with TRBD2 as a possible D gene (5 bases). This CDR3 is built from 18 residues. The CDR3 reads CASSLQFPPTSSTDTEYF. The CDR3 DNA reads as TGTGCCAGCAGTTTACAGTTTCCCCCAACATCTAGCACAGATACGGAGTATTTT.

J is TRBJ2-5 and V is TRBV27, with a possible D match to TRBD2 (5 bases). The V gene lost 3 bases and the J gene lost 6 bases, with 11 bases spanning the gap. Germline V CDR1 and CDR2: MNHEY, SMNVEV (reference sequence). This CDR3 contains 13 residues. The CDR3 loop is CASSFEGGQTQYF. The CDR3, as DNA: TGTGCCAGCAGTTTTGAGGGCGGCCAGACCCAGTACTTC.

The gene calls are TRBV27 and TRBJ1-2; D remains unclear. The CDR3 is 14 amino acids. From germline, CDR1 is MNHEY and CDR2 SMNVEV (reference sequence). V lost 4 bases and J lost 7, with 16 bases in between. CDR3 in DNA: TGTGCCAGCAGTTCACCGCACCGGGGATCTGGCTACACCTTC. Translated: CASSSPHRGSGYTF.

The chain carries TRBV5-1 and TRBJ2-7; D unclear. V lost 2 bases and J 1 base, leaving 16 bases between the germline ends. From germline, CDR1 is SGHRS and CDR2 YFSETQ. This CDR3 region has 16 residues. CDR3 loop: CASSLASATRSYEQYF. The CDR3 region has the DNA TGCGCCAGCAGCTTAGCCTCAGCGACGCGATCCTACGAGCAGTACTTC.

The V gene is TRBV20-1, the J gene TRBJ2-2, with TRBD1 matching over 9 bases. The CDR3 contains 13 residues. Per the germline V gene, CDR1 is DFQATT and CDR2 is SNEGSKA (reference sequence). Germline trimming cut 4 bases from V and 5 bases from J; bases unmatched to any gene: 2. This CDR3 is CSATQGATGELFF. In nucleotides, the CDR3 is TGCAGTGCTACACAGGGGGCGACCGGGGAGCTGTTTTTT.

The chain has TRBV29-1 and TRBJ2-7; a possible D gene is TRBD2 (5 bases). Trimming removed 6 bases from V and 6 bases from J, with 21 bases in between. Germline values: CDR1 SQVTM, CDR2 ANQGSEA. The CDR3 runs to 14 residues. CDR3 DNA: TGCAGCGTCACCCCGGGATCAGGACTGTCCGAGCAGTACTTC. It codes for CSVTPGSGLSEQYF.

The rearrangement joins TRBV7-9 to TRBJ1-1, with D hard to call. This CDR3 region has 14 residues. Trimming stripped 5 bases from V and 4 bases from J, with 14 bases between. Germline loops: CDR1 SEHNR, CDR2 FQNEAQ (reference sequence). CDR3 loop: CASSRRDLGTEAFF. The CDR3 DNA follows: TGTGCCAGCAGCCGACGCGACTTGGGCACTGAAGCTTTCTTT.

At least ten counts were recorded for this clonotype. The chain joins TRBV29-1 to TRBJ2-7; D might be TRBD2 (6 bases). CDR3 length equals 13 residues. The germline CDR1 and CDR2 sequences are SQVTM and ANQGSEA. With 3 bases removed from V and 6 bases from J, the gap between germline ends came to 15 bases. This chain's CDR3 is CSVDALAPGEQYF. The DNA of the CDR3 is TGCAGCGTTGATGCACTAGCACCGGGCGAGCAGTACTTC.

On this clonotype itself: A read error may be the cause here, since a much bigger clone is one base away. The rearrangement joins TRBV7-9 to TRBJ1-5; 8 bases line up with TRBD1. Trimming cost V 5 bases and J 5 bases; bases outside gene matches: 2. From germline, CDR1 is SEHNR and CDR2 FQNEAQ (reference sequence). This CDR3 comprises 13 residues. The CDR3 sequence is CASSKTGDQPQHF. CDR3 bases: TGTGCCAGCAGCAAGACAGGGGATCAGCCCCAGCATTTT.

The V gene is TRBV5-6, the J gene TRBJ2-1; 8 bases match TRBD1. The CDR3 is 16 amino acids. J lost 4 bases, V lost 2 bases, and 8 bases had no gene match. CDR1 and CDR2 (germline): SGHDT, YYEEEE. The CDR3 loop reads CASSFFQGASYNEQFF. Here the CDR3 DNA reads TGTGCCAGCAGCTTTTTTCAGGGGGCGTCGTACAATGAGCAGTTCTTC.

This clonotype was recorded a few times. The gene calls are TRBV11-2 and TRBJ2-1, with a weak D call TRBD1 (6 bases). The V end lost 2 bases, the J end lost 7 bases, and 12 bases lay between the germline ends. The CDR3 covers 14 residues. Germline CDR1 reads SGHAT; CDR2 reads FQNNGV. The chain's CDR3 is CASSLTRGGNEQFF. In nucleotides, the CDR3 is TGTGCCAGCAGCTTAACCAGGGGTGGGAATGAGCAGTTCTTC.

This chain uses TRBV5-1 with TRBJ1-3; no clear D gene. Trimming took 4 bases from V and 0 from J, leaving 8 bases between them. The CDR3 has 14 residues. The germline V gene encodes CDR1 SGHRS and CDR2 YFSETQ. CDR3 bases: TGCGCCAGCAGCACCTCAGGCTCTGGAAACACCATATATTTT. Translated: CASSTSGSGNTIYF.

The CDR3 nucleotides are TGTGCCAGCAGTCCCGGGACAGGGTTCGCAGATACGCAGTATTTT. The encoded protein is CASSPGTGFADTQYF. The chain has TRBV6-5 and TRBJ2-3; TRBD1 aligns across 9 bases. The CDR3 length is 15 residues. The junction had 7 bases not matched to a gene; V was cut back by 5 bases and J by 4 bases. Germline lookup yields CDR1 MNHEY and CDR2 SVGAGI.

This clonotype was seen a few times. The J gene is TRBJ1-2, the V gene TRBV6-1; D is ambiguous. Germline CDR1 MNHNS, CDR2 SASEGT. The CDR3 sequence is 14 residues long. V was cut by 2 bases and J by 6 bases, with 13 bases left in between. The chain's CDR3 is CASSESGDLNGYTF. In DNA, the CDR3 is TGTGCCAGCAGTGAAAGTGGGGATTTAAATGGCTACACCTTC.

In this sample, this clonotype turned up a few times. This sequence joins TRBV2 and TRBJ2-7; 9 positions match TRBD1. The length of the CDR3 is 13 residues. Germline V CDR1 and CDR2: SNHLY, FYNNEI. V was clipped by 6 bases and J by 6 bases; unmatched bases: 6. CDR3 protein: CASRPTGGSEQYF. In DNA form, the CDR3 reads TGTGCCAGCAGACCCACAGGGGGCTCCGAGCAGTACTTC.

The chain uses TRBV5-1 and TRBJ1-1, with D unresolved. This CDR3 region has 15 residues. Trimming stripped 4 bases from V and 6 bases from J, with 19 bases between. Per germline, CDR1 SGHRS and CDR2 YFSETQ. CDR3 protein: CASSDGPPIGPEAFF. In DNA, the CDR3 is TGCGCCAGCAGCGACGGTCCCCCTATCGGTCCTGAAGCTTTCTTT.

This clonotype has a handful of counts. The rearrangement uses TRBV13 and TRBJ2-3, with 7 bases matching TRBD1. Per germline, CDR1 PRHDT and CDR2 FYEKMQ (reference sequence). With 4 bases clipped from V and 3 bases from J, the junction kept 10 bases outside the gene matches. The CDR3 runs to 16 residues. The DNA of the CDR3 is TGTGCCAGCAGCTCCCGACGGACAGGATCAACAGATACGCAGTATTTT. It translates to CASSSRRTGSTDTQYF.

This clonotype was seen a few times. This chain connects TRBV29-1 to TRBJ1-2; a possible D gene is TRBD1 (5 bases). The CDR3 consists of 15 residues. With 7 bases removed from V and 4 bases from J, the gap between germline ends came to 22 bases. Per the germline V gene, CDR1 is SQVTM and CDR2 is ANQGSEA. In DNA form, the CDR3 reads TGCAGCGCCGACAGACTGCCTGGGCCGGCCTATGGCTACACCTTC. Protein product: CSADRLPGPAYGYTF.

The chain is built from TRBV29-1 and TRBJ2-2; 8 nucleotides align to TRBD1. Germline CDR1 SQVTM, CDR2 ANQGSEA. The CDR3 has 15 residues. The V segment lost 6 bases and the J segment 6 bases; nucleotides outside the gene matches: 12. For the CDR3, the DNA is TGCAGCGTGACCGACAGGGGTCCCCAGCCCGGGGAGCTGTTTTTT. Protein sequence: CSVTDRGPQPGELFF.

This clonotype occurred many times. The V call is TRBV29-1, the J call TRBJ2-3, with D maybe TRBD2 (6 bases). This CDR3 comprises 14 residues. Germline values: CDR1 SQVTM, CDR2 ANQGSEA. V was pared by 3 bases and J by 3 bases, with 13 bases between. For the CDR3, the DNA is TGCAGCGTTGACGGCCAGGGAGGAACAGATACGCAGTATTTT. Protein sequence: CSVDGQGGTDTQYF.

This clonotype has more than one count but fewer than ten. The V and J genes are TRBV7-9 and TRBJ2-3; D might be TRBD2 (6 bases). CDR3 length: 12 amino acids. Germline V gives CDR1 SEHNR, CDR2 FQNEAQ (reference sequence). V shed 8 bases and J shed 7 bases, with 13 bases lying between them. The chain's CDR3 is CASRPGEYTQYF. DNA for the CDR3: TGTGCCAGCCGACCGGGGGAGTATACGCAGTATTTT.

This clonotype has more than one count but fewer than ten. This chain joins TRBV7-2 and TRBJ1-5; TRBD1 aligns across 8 bases. Germline V CDR1 and CDR2: SGHTA, FQGNSA. This CDR3 comprises 16 residues. Germline trimming cut 1 base from V and 6 bases from J; bases unmatched to any gene: 8. For the CDR3, the DNA is TGTGCCAGCAGCTTAGTCGGGACAGGATCCGGTCAGCCCCAGCATTTT. It is translated as CASSLVGTGSGQPQHF.

The rearrangement links TRBV12-5 to TRBJ2-7; TRBD1 matches at 8 bases. The CDR3 runs to 14 residues. Per germline, CDR1 LGHNT and CDR2 FRNRAP. With 6 bases clipped from V and 2 bases from J, the junction kept 6 bases outside the gene matches. The CDR3 reads CASGPTGATYEQYF. For the CDR3, the DNA is TGTGCTAGTGGCCCGACAGGGGCGACCTACGAGCAGTACTTC.

This clonotype is a singleton in its sample. A much bigger clone sits one base away, suggesting this may be a read error. This chain links TRBV6-5 with TRBJ2-3, with 7 bases aligning to TRBD2. The CDR3 totals 15 residues. Trimming took 8 bases from V and 0 from J; bases not matched to a gene: 8. Germline CDR1 and CDR2: MNHEY and SVGAGI. The CDR3 loop is CASGLGRGSTDTQYF. The CDR3 DNA reads TGTGCCAGCGGTCTAGGGAGGGGTAGCACAGATACGCAGTATTTT.

This clonotype was counted between two and nine times. The rearrangement joins TRBV20-1 to TRBJ2-1; TRBD2 is a possible D gene (7 bases). CDR3 size: 14 residues. CDR1 is DFQATT, CDR2 SNEGSKA, per germline (reference sequence). V was clipped by 5 bases and J by 8 bases, with 19 bases between them. CDR3 sequence (DNA): TGCAGTGCTGGGGGGGCGGTAGGGCTAGATGAGCAGTTCTTC. As protein: CSAGGAVGLDEQFF.